Presented here are 18 T cell receptor beta chains from one specimen sequenced in a study of cytomegalovirus exposure and HLA in healthy donors. Vbeta (60) and Jbeta (13) primers were used in the PCR. Produced via immunoSEQ multiplex PCR; TCRdb's table is partial and in-frame only. The sample comprises about 220,000 clones, 70% to 80% of which are singletons, and under 2% rests with the top ten. The sequencing sample was made of PBMCs. These receptors came from a woman younger than 45 in good health and CMV-seronegative.

This clone was detected only a few times. This chain joins TRBV5-1 and TRBJ2-4; D is perhaps TRBD1 (6 bases). The CDR3 extends over 20 amino acids. V was cut by 4 bases and J by 1 base, with 27 bases left in between. The V gene's germline CDR1 is SGHRS and CDR2 YFSETQ. The CDR3 nucleotides read TGCGCCAGCAGCGCTAAGGGGTACAGGGTAGGGGAATCCGCCAAAAACATTCAGTACTTC. This encodes CASSAKGYRVGESAKNIQYF.

The chain is built from TRBV7-2 and TRBJ2-5; 12 nucleotides match TRBD2. V shed 2 bases and J 5 bases; nucleotides not matched to a gene: 9. The germline V gene encodes CDR1 SGHTA and CDR2 FQGNSA. The CDR3 contains 17 residues. The CDR3 DNA reads as TGTGCCAGCAGCTTAAGGACTAGCGGGGATCTCCGGGAGACCCAGTACTTC. Translation: CASSLRTSGDLRETQYF.

This clone was counted a single time. The V and J genes are TRBV18 and TRBJ1-1, with D perhaps matching TRBD1 (5 bases). V shed 2 bases and J shed 4 bases, with 14 bases lying between them. The germline gives CDR1 KGHSH, CDR2 LQKENI. The CDR3 has 15 residues. CDR3 coding DNA: TGTGCCAGCTCACCAGAGTGGGGGGTAACCACTGAAGCTTTCTTT. Translated: CASSPEWGVTTEAFF.

This clone came up a few times. V gene TRBV6-5 combines with J gene TRBJ2-1; 9 positions agree with TRBD2. The CDR3 length is 15 residues. V dropped 5 bases and J dropped 5; count of bases not matched to a gene: 7. Germline V gene lookup returns CDR1 MNHEY and CDR2 SVGAGI. The CDR3 sequence: CASSPPGLANNEQFF. The CDR3 DNA follows: TGTGCCAGCAGTCCTCCGGGACTAGCTAACAATGAGCAGTTCTTC.

To note about this clone: An end of the junction differs from the germline gene, which may be a read error. This same CDR3 is encoded by further DNA sequences in the sample. This chain links TRBV6-5 with TRBJ1-6, with TRBD1 matching over 7 bases. The CDR3 spans 15 residues. Germline lookup yields CDR1 MNHEY and CDR2 SVGAGI. The CDR3 DNA is TGTGCCAGCAGTTACTCAGGGGGCATTTATTCCCCCCTCCACTTT. As protein: CASSYSGGIYSPLHF.

This chain uses TRBV15 with TRBJ1-2; 7 bases map to TRBD1. The germline V gene has CDR1 LNHNV and CDR2 YYDKDF (reference sequence). The CDR3 contains 15 residues. J gave up 7 bases and V 1 base, and 9 bases lay outside the gene matches. The CDR3 sequence: CATSRVFGTVSGYTF. The CDR3 DNA reads as TGTGCCACCAGCAGAGTTTTCGGGACAGTTTCTGGCTACACCTTC.

The CDR3 bases are TGTGCCAGCAGCCAGAACAGGGCGGGCTATGGCTACACCTTC. This translates into CASSQNRAGYGYTF. This chain uses TRBV11-1 with TRBJ1-2, with D tentatively TRBD1 (6 bases). Deletions cut 5 bases from V and 4 bases from J, with 14 bases between. Germline V gene data show CDR1 as SGHAT and CDR2 as FQDESV (reference sequence). CDR3 size: 14 residues.

This sequence joins TRBV10-1 and TRBJ2-1; TRBD2 agrees at 14 bases. V lost 8 bases to trimming and J lost 8 bases; unmatched junction nucleotides: 8. CDR3 length equals 15 residues. The germline V gene has CDR1 WNHNN and CDR2 SYGVQD (reference sequence). DNA of the CDR3: TGCGCCAGCGGGACCGGGACTAGCGGGAGAGATGAGCAGTTCTTC. Amino acid sequence: CASGTGTSGRDEQFF.

The chain recombines TRBV27 with TRBJ2-5; D gene unclear. This CDR3 spans 13 amino acids. CDR1 is MNHEY and CDR2 is SMNVEV in the germline V gene (reference sequence). Trimming removed 5 bases at V and 2 bases at J, with 9 bases between. CDR3 nucleotide sequence: TGTGCCAGCAGTGGCCGGGTTCAAGAGACCCAGTACTTC. Translated: CASSGRVQETQYF.

The count of this clone is one. This sequence joins TRBV2 and TRBJ1-3; D may be TRBD1 (6 bases). Trimming cost V 1 base and J 0 bases, with 13 bases left between them. The CDR3 is made up of 17 amino acids. Germline assignment: CDR1 SNHLY and CDR2 FYNNEI. As DNA, the CDR3 is TGTGCCAGCAGTGAAGGGCAGGGGTATAGCTCTGGAAACACCATATATTTT. It specifies CASSEGQGYSSGNTIYF. Looking up the rest from reference TRBV2 and TRBJ1-3 gives the full variable domain: EPEVTQTPSHQVTQMGQEVILRCVPISNHLYFYWYRQILGQKVEFLVSFYNNEISEKSEIFDDQFSVERPDGSNFTLKIRSTKLEDSAMYFCASSEGQGYSSGNTIYFGEGSWLTVV.

DNA for the CDR3: TGCGCCAGCGGAACTCCCGGGACAGGGGTCTATGGCTACACCTTC. Its protein product is CASGTPGTGVYGYTF. The V call is TRBV5-1, the J call TRBJ1-2; TRBD1 agrees at 10 bases. The CDR3 has 15 residues. Losses at the gene ends were 7 bases for V and 4 bases for J; bases not matched to a gene: 10. Germline loops: CDR1 SGHRS, CDR2 YFSETQ.

In DNA, the CDR3 is TGTGCCAGCAGCCGGGACAGGGGCCACACCGGGGAGCTGTTTTTT. As protein: CASSRDRGHTGELFF. The gene calls are TRBV6-5 and TRBJ2-2; 10 bases are shared with TRBD1. V trimming: 6 bases; J trimming: 3 bases; junction bases outside the gene matches: 4. This CDR3 comprises 15 residues. CDR1 and CDR2 (germline): MNHEY, SVGAGI.

Here the CDR3 reads CASAAPPFTGIQGLWEQYF. CDR3 nucleotides: TGTGCCAGCGCAGCTCCCCCTTTTACCGGGATACAGGGGTTATGGGAGCAGTACTTC. The rearrangement joins TRBV7-2 to TRBJ2-7, with 7 bases lining up with TRBD1. The V gene's germline CDR1 is SGHTA and CDR2 FQGNSA. Trimming at V came to 8 bases and at J to 7 bases, leaving 29 bases not matched to a gene. This CDR3 region has 19 residues.

The J gene is TRBJ2-5, the V gene TRBV5-1; 7 nucleotides align to TRBD1. Losses at the gene ends were 0 bases for V and 1 base for J; bases not matched to a gene: 6. Per germline, CDR1 SGHRS and CDR2 YFSETQ. This CDR3 is 16 amino acids long. The CDR3 DNA reads as TGCGCCAGCAGCTTGGCGCGACAGGGCTCCCAAGAGACCCAGTACTTC. Protein product: CASSLARQGSQETQYF.

The genes are TRBV6-5 and TRBJ1-1; D unresolved. Trimming pared 6 bases from V and 1 base from J, leaving 9 bases between. Germline V gives CDR1 MNHEY, CDR2 SVGAGI. This CDR3 is 13 amino acids long. The CDR3 sequence: CASRSVGNTEAFF. DNA for the CDR3: TGTGCCAGCAGATCGGTCGGGAACACTGAAGCTTTCTTT.

The chain joins TRBV18 to TRBJ1-2; tentative D call: TRBD1 (6 bases). There are 17 residues in the CDR3. The germline V gene encodes CDR1 KGHSH and CDR2 LQKENI. V lost 3 bases, J lost 2 bases, and 19 bases lay in between. The CDR3 is CASSPEQGSNSNYGYTF. CDR3 coding DNA: TGTGCCAGCTCACCCGAACAGGGATCCAATTCGAACTATGGCTACACCTTC.

The rearrangement links TRBV9 to TRBJ1-2, with D perhaps TRBD1 (5 bases). CDR1 is SGDLS and CDR2 is YYNGEE in the germline V gene. This CDR3 is built from 15 residues. V lost 4 bases and J lost 2, with 15 bases in between. CDR3 loop: CASSSTQTANYGYTF. The CDR3 region has the DNA TGTGCCAGCAGCTCAACCCAGACAGCGAACTATGGCTACACCTTC.

Only a few counts were recorded for this clone. V and J are TRBV6-5 and TRBJ2-1, with 8 positions matching TRBD2. Germline CDR1 MNHEY, CDR2 SVGAGI. Trimming removed 5 bases from V and 6 bases from J; junction bases left unmatched: 6. This CDR3 region has 14 residues. The CDR3 region has the DNA TGTGCCAGCAGTGTTGCGGGGGGAGTCAATGAGCAGTTCTTC. This sequence encodes CASSVAGGVNEQFF.